A selection of T cell receptor beta chains follows, all from one sample in a study of CD4 T cells in relation to SARS-CoV-2 and coronaviruses. Using immunoSEQ multiplex PCR, the repertoire was profiled, and TCRdb retains in-frame clones only, with some absent. The table records about 23,000 clones, about 73% of them present only once. These TCRs are of unknown antigen specificity. The material sequenced was CD4+ T cells from PBMCs, cultured in vitro. The receptors stem from a human donor in good health. CDR3s include the opening cysteine and the closing phenylalanine or tryptophan. D genes are given only for firm matches. Rows give clone size only sometimes, using once, few, many, or a class for an expanded clone.

D gene	V gene	J gene	clone size	CDR3 DNA	CDR3 protein
-	TRBV25-1	TRBJ2-1	-	TGTGCCAGCAGTGCTACAGGAGTTCCCTCCTACAATGAGCAGTTCTTC	CASSATGVPSYNEQFF
TRBD2	TRBV7-2	TRBJ2-7	-	TGTGCCAGCAGCCCGTTTGGAACTAGCGGGGGGACCACCTACGAGCAGTACTTC	CASSPFGTSGGTTYEQYF
TRBD2	TRBV4-1	TRBJ2-5	-	TGCGCCAGCAGGGGAGTAAGAGGCACTAGCGGGAGTGGAGAGACCCAGTACTTC	CASRGVRGTSGSGETQYF
TRBD1	TRBV7-9	TRBJ1-2	-	TGTGCCAGCAGCTTAGATGCAGGGGGCGGCTATGGCTACACCTTC	CASSLDAGGGYGYTF
-	TRBV5-1	TRBJ2-5	-	TGCGCCAGCCACTTAGAGGGGGGCCAAGAGACCCAGTACTTC	CASHLEGGQETQYF
-	TRBV27	TRBJ2-1	few	TGTGCCAGCAGTCCCCGGTTTAGCGGCACTACCTACAATGAGCAGTTCTTC	CASSPRFSGTTYNEQFF
-	TRBV5-1	TRBJ2-5	-	TGCGCCAGCAGCACCCTAGCCTCGGAGACCCAGTACTTC	CASSTLASETQYF
TRBD2	TRBV7-3	TRBJ2-6	once	TGTGCCAGCAGCTTGCGGGGGTCCTCCTCTGGGGCCAACGTCCTGACTTTC	CASSLRGSSSGANVLTF
TRBD2	TRBV10-1	TRBJ2-2	-	TGCGCCAGCAGTGAGTCGATACGGACTAGCCGCCGGGAGCTGTTTTTT	CASSESIRTSRRELFF
-	TRBV3-1/TRBV3-2	TRBJ2-7	once	TGTGCCAGCAGCCAAGATGGGGGGACTGGCCACGAGCAGTACTTC	CASSQDGGTGHEQYF
-	TRBV12-3/TRBV12-4	TRBJ2-2	-	TGTGCCGTGCAGGGGCAAAACACCGGGGAGCTGTTTTTT	CAVQGQNTGELFF
-	TRBV12-3/TRBV12-4	TRBJ1-1	-	TGTGCCAGCAGTTATCGGGGAGCTGAAGCTTTCTTT	CASSYRGAEAFF
-	TRBV24-1	TRBJ2-7	few	TGTGCCCCTCCGGGAGCATCCTACGAGCAGTACTTC	CAPPGASYEQYF
TRBD2	TRBV5-6	TRBJ2-7	-	TGTGCCAGCAGCTTACCGGCGGGAGGAATCGGCGAGCAGTACTTC	CASSLPAGGIGEQYF
TRBD1	TRBV3-1/TRBV3-2	TRBJ2-1	-	TGTGCCAGCAGCGACGACAAGGGGGCCTATGAGCAGTTCTTC	CASSDDKGAYEQFF
-	TRBV19	TRBJ2-3	-	TGTGCCAGTAGTATTTCGTCGGGTCCCAACCCAATCACAGATACGCAGTATTTT	CASSISSGPNPITDTQYF
TRBD1	TRBV19	TRBJ2-7	-	TGTGCCAGTAGTAAACGCACCCCGGGACAGGGTGCGGACGAGCAGTACTTC	CASSKRTPGQGADEQYF
-	TRBV11-3	TRBJ2-1	hyperexpanded	TGTGCCAGCAGCTTAGGGGGGGGCAGGGGGTTCAATGAGCAGTTCTTC	CASSLGGGRGFNEQFF
-	TRBV4-3	TRBJ2-7	-	TGCGCCAGCAGCCAAGAGGCAGCTCGTACGTACGAGCAGTACTTC	CASSQEAARTYEQYF
TRBD1	TRBV2	TRBJ2-7	-	TGTGCCAGCAGTGGCGGGGGACAGGGGGTGTCCGGCGAGCAGTACTTC	CASSGGGQGVSGEQYF
TRBD1	TRBV5-1	TRBJ2-3	-	TGCGCCAGCAGCTCAGGGACAGCTGGCACAGATACGCAGTATTTT	CASSSGTAGTDTQYF
-	TRBV6-5	TRBJ2-5	-	TGTGCCAGCAGCCCCTTAACAGGCCCCCAAGAGACCCAGTACTTC	CASSPLTGPQETQYF
TRBD1	TRBV19	TRBJ1-1	-	TGTGCCAGTAGTTTACAGGGGCGAAACACTGAAGCTTTCTTT	CASSLQGRNTEAFF
-	TRBV7-9	TRBJ1-1	-	TGTGCCAGCACCGCTCCAGGGTTCGCTGAAGCTTTCTTT	CASTAPGFAEAFF
-	TRBV20-1	TRBJ2-3	-	TGCAGTGCTAGTGCGGTAGATACGCAGTATTTT	CSASAVDTQYF
TRBD1	TRBV2	TRBJ2-5	-	TGTGCCAGCAGAGAGACAGGGATTTTTGGGGAGACCCAGTACTTC	CASRETGIFGETQYF
TRBD2	TRBV3-1/TRBV3-2	TRBJ2-1	-	TGTGCCAGCAGCCGAGAAAAAGCGGGAGGGCCGTACAATGAGCAGTTCTTC	CASSREKAGGPYNEQFF
TRBD1	TRBV6-6	TRBJ1-2	-	TGTGCCAGCATCTACGGACAGGGAAACTATGGCTACACCTTC	CASIYGQGNYGYTF
TRBD2	TRBV27	TRBJ2-5	-	TGTGCCAGCAGTGTACTAGCGGGAGCGGAGACCCAGTACTTC	CASSVLAGAETQYF
TRBD1	TRBV4-1	TRBJ1-1	-	TGCGCCAGCAGCTACCGACAGGGGAGGAACACTGAAGCTTTCTTT	CASSYRQGRNTEAFF
TRBD1	TRBV19	TRBJ1-5	-	TGTGCCAGTAGTTACTTCACAGGGGATCAGCCCCAGCATTTT	CASSYFTGDQPQHF
-	TRBV5-1	TRBJ2-1	few	TGCGCCAGCAGCCCGGGCGCGGGGGCCGTTATCTATGAGCAGTTCTTC	CASSPGAGAVIYEQFF
TRBD1	TRBV4-3	TRBJ2-7	-	TGCGCCAGCAGCCAAGATGAAAATTTACGGGACAGACCATACGAGCAGTACTTC	CASSQDENLRDRPYEQYF
TRBD2	TRBV18	TRBJ2-2	-	TGTGCCAGCTCACCTCTAGCGGGAGACACCGGGGAGCTGTTTTTT	CASSPLAGDTGELFF
TRBD1	TRBV5-1	TRBJ1-2	-	TGCGCCAGCAGCTACGACAGGGCCCTCTATGGCTACACCTTC	CASSYDRALYGYTF
-	TRBV11-3	TRBJ2-1	-	TGTGCCAGCAGCTTATCGGGGAGCTCCTACAATGAGCAGTTCTTC	CASSLSGSSYNEQFF
-	TRBV6-2/TRBV6-3	TRBJ2-2	-	TGTGCCAGCAGTTACGAAGGGCAACTCACCGGGGAGCTGTTTTTT	CASSYEGQLTGELFF
-	TRBV29-1	TRBJ1-6	-	TGCAGCGTGGTGGCCCGGACCGGATTT	CSVVARTGF
TRBD1	TRBV19	TRBJ1-6	-	TGTGCCAGTGGGGGCGTTGGGACAGACTATTCACCCCTCCACTTT	CASGGVGTDYSPLHF
TRBD2	TRBV5-4	TRBJ2-2	-	TGTGCCAGCAGCCCGGGACTAGCGGGGAAGGGGGAGCTGTTTTTT	CASSPGLAGKGELFF